This entry lists 18 T cell receptor beta chains sequenced from one sample in a study of Ad26.COV2.S vaccination and SARS-CoV-2 variants. Treatment of the sample: 19 received Ad26.COV2.S at low or high dose, single or two shots; 5 received placebo; per-sample allocation not given. Samples analyzed were those drawn on day 63 after the first vaccine or placebo injection. The table came from immunoSEQ multiplex PCR; TCRdb's copy has only in-frame clones and leaves some out. The table records about 400,000 clones, around 92% of them present only once. This sample comprised peripheral blood, obtained in a trial of Ad26.COV2.S vaccine versus placebo. The receptors were sampled from a person between 18 and 59 years old who received the Ad26.COV2.S COVID-19 vaccine or a placebo.

This sequence joins TRBV4-3 and TRBJ1-2; no reliable D call. The V and J ends lost 1 base and 6 bases respectively, with 12 bases between them. Germline CDR1 is LGHNA and CDR2 is YSLEER. This CDR3 region has 14 residues. The CDR3 region has the DNA TGCGCCAGCAGCCAAGCCCCAGAGGGCCATGGCTACACCTTC. It translates to CASSQAPEGHGYTF.

In its sample, this clone was seen once. The chain uses TRBV30 and TRBJ2-1; 11 bases are shared with TRBD1. The CDR3 has 17 amino acids. V lost 2 bases to trimming and J lost 8 bases; unmatched junction nucleotides: 14. Germline V gene lookup returns CDR1 GTSNPN and CDR2 SVGIG (reference sequence). CDR3 amino acids: CAWSRGTGGYKGDEQFF. The CDR3 DNA follows: TGTGCCTGGAGTCGCGGGACAGGGGGATACAAAGGCGATGAGCAGTTCTTC.

The chain recombines TRBV12-5 with TRBJ1-1; 7 bases match TRBD1. The CDR3 sequence is 14 residues long. Germline V gene lookup returns CDR1 LGHNT and CDR2 FRNRAP. J lost 3 bases, V lost 6 bases, and 7 bases had no gene match. CDR3: CASGPGGADTEAFF. Here the CDR3 DNA reads TGTGCTAGTGGACCAGGGGGAGCGGACACTGAAGCTTTCTTT. Full variable domain (outside the CDR3, taken from reference TRBV12-5 and TRBJ1-1): DARVTQTPRHKVTEMGQEVTMRCQPILGHNTVFWYRQTMMQGLELLAYFRNRAPLDDSGMPKDRFSAEMPDATLATLKIQPSEPRDSAVYFCASGPGGADTEAFFGQGTRLTVV.

In this sample, this clone turned up once. Mismatch with germline at one junction end may stem from a read error. The CDR3 nucleotides read TGTGCTAGCAGCTGGAACGTCCGGGACAGGGGATGCACCGGGGAGCTGTTTTTT. Translating it yields CASSWNVRDRGCTGELFF. The gene calls are TRBV7-7 and TRBJ2-2; 10 bases match TRBD1. This CDR3 contains 18 residues. Germline V gives CDR1 SSHAT, CDR2 FNYEAQ (reference sequence). Looking up the rest from reference TRBV7-7 and TRBJ2-2 gives the full variable domain: GAGVSQSPRYKVTKRGQDVTLRCDPISSHATLYWYQQALGQGPEFLTYFNYEAQPDKSGLPSDRFSAERPEGSISTLTIQRTEQRDSAMYRCASSWNVRDRGCTGELFFGEGSRLTVL.

This sequence joins TRBV11-2 and TRBJ2-3, with TRBD2 as a possible D gene (7 bases). V lost 5 bases, J lost 5 bases, and 11 bases lay in between. This CDR3 contains 13 residues. Germline CDR1 SGHAT, CDR2 FQNNGV. CDR3 sequence (DNA): TGTGCCAGCAGCGGGGGGGCCGGAGATACGCAGTATTTT. Translating it yields CASSGGAGDTQYF.

The chain combines TRBV13 with TRBJ2-5; D possibly uses TRBD1 or TRBD2 (5 bases each). Germline V gene data show CDR1 as PRHDT and CDR2 as FYEKMQ (reference sequence). V was trimmed by 5 bases and J by 4 bases, leaving 11 bases between them. CDR3 length: 13 residues. CDR3 amino acids: CASSAERGETQYF. The CDR3 nucleotides are TGTGCCAGCAGCGCCGAGAGGGGAGAGACCCAGTACTTC.

This chain uses TRBV4-1 with TRBJ2-3; D ambiguous. Trimming removed 6 bases at V and 3 bases at J, with 7 bases between. CDR1 is MGHRA and CDR2 is YSYEKL in the germline V gene. The CDR3 sequence is 12 residues long. The CDR3 DNA follows: TGCGCCAGCAGGGGTTTGACAGATACGCAGTATTTT. This encodes CASRGLTDTQYF.

V gene TRBV11-2 combines with J gene TRBJ2-3, with TRBD2 matching over 11 bases. Germline CDR1 is SGHAT and CDR2 is FQNNGV. There are 16 residues in the CDR3. The V and J ends lost 5 bases and 2 bases, in that order; junction bases with no gene match: 6. CDR3 loop: CASSLRLAGITDTQYF. The CDR3 coding sequence is TGTGCCAGCAGCCTGAGACTAGCGGGGATCACAGATACGCAGTATTTT.

This chain connects TRBV27 to TRBJ2-1; D ambiguous. CDR3 length: 13 amino acids. The germline gives CDR1 MNHEY, CDR2 SMNVEV (reference sequence). Trimming stripped 2 bases from V and 5 bases from J, with 7 bases between. The DNA of the CDR3 is TGTGCCAGCAGTTTACTGCCGAACAATGAGCAGTTCTTC. This translates into CASSLLPNNEQFF.

The CDR3 nucleotides are TGTGCCAGCAGACCTCTCGGGACAGGCTACAATGAGCAGTTCTTC. Translation gives CASRPLGTGYNEQFF. The gene calls are TRBV7-9 and TRBJ2-1; the match to TRBD1 covers 8 bases. CDR1 and CDR2 from the germline V gene are SEHNR and FQNEAQ (reference sequence). V was clipped by 6 bases and J by 3 bases; unmatched bases: 7. The CDR3 spans 15 residues. The entire variable domain, with the rest obtained from reference TRBV7-9 and TRBJ2-1, is as follows: DTGVSQNPRHKITKRGQNVTFRCDPISEHNRLYWYRQTLGQGPEFLTYFQNEAQLEKSRLLSDRFSAERPKGSFSTLEIQRTEQGDSAMYLCASRPLGTGYNEQFFGPGTRLTVL.

The chain's CDR3 is CASSFGLQGSTYEQYF. The CDR3 DNA sequence: TGTGCCAGCAGTTTCGGCTTGCAGGGCTCTACCTACGAGCAGTACTTC. The V gene is TRBV28, the J gene TRBJ2-7, with a possible D match to TRBD1 (5 bases). This CDR3 region has 16 residues. The V and J ends lost 3 bases and 2 bases respectively, with 17 bases between them. The V gene's germline CDR1 is MDHEN and CDR2 SYDVKM.

The chain joins TRBV10-2 to TRBJ2-2, with D maybe TRBD1 (6 bases). The CDR3 extends over 15 amino acids. Trimming left V 3 bases short and J 6 bases short, with 14 bases between. The germline V gene has CDR1 WSHSY and CDR2 SAAADI. CDR3 amino acids: CASSDHKSGAGELFF. DNA of the CDR3: TGCGCCAGCAGTGACCACAAATCAGGGGCCGGGGAGCTGTTTTTT.

The chain's CDR3 is CASSSRTPLGQGDNEQFF. The CDR3 nucleotides read TGTGCCAGCAGTTCTCGTACCCCCTTGGGACAGGGTGACAATGAGCAGTTCTTC. V is TRBV6-2 or TRBV6-3 and J is TRBJ2-1; TRBD1 aligns across 9 bases. Trimming cost V 4 bases and J 5 bases; bases outside gene matches: 15. CDR3 length: 18 residues. CDR1 and CDR2 from the germline V gene are MNHEY and SVGEGT.

This clone was counted a single time. The rearrangement joins TRBV11-2 to TRBJ1-1; 8 bases match TRBD1. After removal of 4 bases from V and 2 bases from J, the junction contained 6 bases not matched to a gene. CDR1 is SGHAT and CDR2 is FQNNGV in the germline V gene. The CDR3 is made up of 15 amino acids. CDR3 region: CASSSRQGTNTEAFF. For the CDR3, the DNA is TGTGCCAGCAGCTCTCGACAGGGGACCAACACTGAAGCTTTCTTT.

The chain is built from TRBV9 and TRBJ2-7; a possible D gene is TRBD2 (5 bases). Between the trimmed V and J ends, which lost 2 bases and 6 bases, there was a span of 12 bases. Germline V lookup: CDR1 SGDLS, CDR2 YYNGEE. CDR3 length: 13 residues. The CDR3 coding sequence is TGTGCCAGCAGCGTTGGTCTAGCTGGCGAGCAGTACTTC. This gives the protein CASSVGLAGEQYF. Combining the CDR3 with reference TRBV9 and TRBJ2-7 gives the whole variable domain DSGVTQTPKHLITATGQRVTLRCSPRSGDLSVYWYQQSLDQGLQFLIQYYNGEERAKGNILERFSAQQFPDLHSELNLSSLELGDSALYFCASSVGLAGEQYFGPGTRLTVT.

The chain is built from TRBV3-1 (or the pseudogene TRBV3-2) and TRBJ2-7; no clear D. Trimming took 4 bases from V and 2 from J, leaving 12 bases between them. There are 14 residues in the CDR3. The germline V gene encodes CDR1 LGHDT and CDR2 YNNKEL (reference sequence). CDR3 coding DNA: TGTGCCAGCAGCCCCGGTTCGGGTCCCTACGAGCAGTACTTC. Its protein product is CASSPGSGPYEQYF.

The rearrangement uses TRBV6-2 or TRBV6-3 and TRBJ2-7, with 9 bases that match TRBD1. The CDR3 consists of 15 residues. After removal of 2 bases from V and 5 bases from J, the junction contained 7 bases not matched to a gene. Looked up from germline, CDR1 is MNHEY and CDR2 is SVGEGT. The CDR3 region is CASSYAGTGTDEQYF. The CDR3 DNA sequence: TGTGCCAGCAGTTACGCCGGGACAGGGACGGACGAGCAGTACTTC.

This clone has more than one count but fewer than ten. This chain uses TRBV27 with TRBJ2-2; D is perhaps TRBD2 (5 bases). The CDR3 contains 16 residues. The V end lost 6 bases, the J end lost 0 bases, and 14 bases lay between the germline ends. The V gene's germline CDR1 is MNHEY and CDR2 SMNVEV (reference sequence). CDR3 sequence: CASSLAVGSNTGELFF. The CDR3 DNA sequence: TGTGCCAGCAGCCTAGCCGTGGGGTCGAACACCGGGGAGCTGTTTTTT.